This T cell receptor (beta chain) was recorded in a study of glioma-infiltrating T cells. Findings of the study overall: Tissue and blood shared very few CDR3 sequences. Non-neoplastic patients had below-expected tissue-blood divergence, while all gliomas exceeded expectation.

There are 15 residues in the CDR3. Trimming shortened V by 0 bases and J by 0 bases, and 9 bases separated the two germline ends. Germline assignment: CDR1 SGHRS and CDR2 YFSETQ. Amplification of TCR alpha and beta CDR3 regions from RNA used iRepertoire nested multiplex PCR. For one-step reverse transcription and amplification, about 90-400 ng of tissue mRNA or PBMC total RNA was used. Using its own MiXCR run on the multiplex PCR reads, TCRdb lists one record per CDR3 protein. This sample yields about 130,000 distinct CDR3 sequences, of which less than 30% are seen a single time; about 16% belongs to the top ten. A note on this clonotype: Antigen unknown.

Sample: glioma tissue, nonneoplastic brain tissue, or PBMCs (not recorded which). The chain combines TRBV5-1 with TRBJ1-1, with D possibly matching TRBD1 (5 bases). This TCR derives from a human donor with low-grade glioma or glioblastoma, undergoing nonglioma brain surgery, or in good health (not recorded which). The CDR3 DNA reads TGCGCCAGCAGCTTGGCCGCAGGGATGAACACTGAAGCTTTCTTT. Protein: CASSLAAGMNTEAFF.